The entry that follows covers one TCR beta chain sequence. Its antigen is not known. V lost 0 bases to trimming and J lost 6 bases; unmatched junction nucleotides: 1. In germline, CDR1 is KGHSH, CDR2 LQKENI. The CDR3 has 16 residues. The data stem from a study of CD4 T cells in relation to SARS-CoV-2 and coronaviruses. For the study at large: No peptide or an HIV-1 Nef peptide pool served as negative control.

Profiled with immunoSEQ multiplex PCR; TCRdb holds only in-frame clones, not every one. The table records 23,000 or so clones, 76% of them present only once. The unexposed donors gave CD4+ T cells in about 2010-2019, prior to COVID-19. CD4+ T cells were isolated from the cells after 10 days of culture. Study-wide results and caveats: Each donor contributed either pre-pandemic or post-infection samples, not both.

The TCR comes from a human donor in good health. This chain links TRBV18 with TRBJ2-1; 14 positions match TRBD2. Sequences were obtained from CD4+ T cells from PBMCs, cultured in vitro. The CDR3 reads CASSPPGLAGVNEQFF. The CDR3 DNA reads as TGTGCCAGCTCACCACCGGGACTAGCGGGAGTCAATGAGCAGTTCTTC. The complete variable domain, with remaining parts taken from reference TRBV18 and TRBJ2-1, reads NAGVMQNPRHLVRRRGQEARLRCSPMKGHSHVYWYRQLPEEGLKFMVYLQKENIIDESGMPKERFSAEFPKEGPSILRIQQVVRGDSAAYFCASSPPGLAGVNEQFFGPGTRLTVL.